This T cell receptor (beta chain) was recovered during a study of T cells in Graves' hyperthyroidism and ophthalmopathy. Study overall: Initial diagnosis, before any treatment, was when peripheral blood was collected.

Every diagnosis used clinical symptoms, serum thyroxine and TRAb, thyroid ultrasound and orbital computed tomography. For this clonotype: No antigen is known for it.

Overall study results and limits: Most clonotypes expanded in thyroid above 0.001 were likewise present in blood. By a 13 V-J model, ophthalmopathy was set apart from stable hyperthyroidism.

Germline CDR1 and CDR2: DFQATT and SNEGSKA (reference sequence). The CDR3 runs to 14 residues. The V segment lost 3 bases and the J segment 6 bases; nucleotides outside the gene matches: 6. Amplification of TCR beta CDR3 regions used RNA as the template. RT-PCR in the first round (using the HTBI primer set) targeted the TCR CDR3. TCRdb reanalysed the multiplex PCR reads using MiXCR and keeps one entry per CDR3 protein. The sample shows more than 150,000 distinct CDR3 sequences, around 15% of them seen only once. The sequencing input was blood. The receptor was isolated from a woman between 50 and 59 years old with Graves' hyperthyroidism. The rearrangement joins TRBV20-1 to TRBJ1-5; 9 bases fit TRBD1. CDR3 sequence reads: CSARAGTGTQPQHF. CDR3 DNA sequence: TGCAGTGCTAGGGCTGGGACAGGGACTCAGCCCCAGCATTTT.